This T cell receptor (beta chain) stems from a study of T cell repertoires in cytomegalovirus infection. Across the study: It was the public TCR beta signatures that indicated both CMV infection and matching HLA type. Findings and caveats of the study: There were carriers of CMV plus the relevant HLA, and cumulative public TCR beta family frequency identified them. The ex vivo response was dominated by HLA-C-restricted CMV-specific TCR beta clonotypes.

Trimming removed 3 bases from V and 13 bases from J, with 9 bases in between. The length of the CDR3 is 10 residues. Looked up from germline, CDR1 is MGHDK and CDR2 is SYGVNS. This clonotype was counted between two and nine times. Its matching antigen is unknown. One entry per CDR3 protein results from TCRdb running MiXCR on the reads. Altogether 630,000 or so distinct CDR3 sequences are present, 20% to 25% being singletons, with the ten largest covering around 7.6%. This receptor was obtained from a human donor in good health (CMV status not recorded). Some clones in this sample may be carry-over from other donors' samples. The chain recombines TRBV25-1 with TRBJ1-1, with D hard to call. The sequenced sample was CD8+ T cells from PBMCs. The CDR3 DNA reads as TGTGCCAGCAGTGAGTGGAGCTTTTTCTTT. Protein: CASSEWSFFF.